Sequencing of this T cell receptor beta chain was carried out in a study of T cells in narcolepsy. A few counts support this clone. What it recognizes is unknown. Study results and caveats: In some patient and control memory CD4+ samples, autoreactive clones were absent. Autoreactive HCRT-specific and TRIB2-specific clonotypes were marked in same-patient CSF-versus-blood CD4+ comparisons. Blood of same and different patients, but not healthy controls, reportedly held recurring autoreactive clonotypes.

CDR1 is GTSNPN and CDR2 is SVGIG in the germline V gene (reference sequence). The V gene end was trimmed by 6 bases and the J gene end by 1 base; junction bases not matched to a gene: 5. CDR3 length: 13 amino acids. Clones were sequenced by immunoSEQ multiplex PCR, and TCRdb holds only the in-frame ones, with some missing. The sample includes roughly 30,000 clones, about 87% of them seen just once. The chain couples TRBV30 to TRBJ1-1; 7 bases fit TRBD1. Sequences were obtained from memory (CD45RA-) CD4+ T cells from blood. The TCR sequence derives from a human donor in good health. The CDR3 here is CACLTGWNTEAFF. Here the CDR3 DNA reads TGTGCCTGCCTGACAGGGTGGAACACTGAAGCTTTCTTT.